This T cell receptor (beta chain) is drawn from a study of radiotherapy plus CTLA-4 blockade in lung cancer. Study-level background: Objective responses occurred in around 18% of patients; over 25% had disease control.

Data came from immunoSEQ multiplex PCR; TCRdb stores just in-frame clones and leaves some out. The table lists some 60,000 clones, under 80% of them singletons. Germline CDR1 MNHEY, CDR2 SVGAGI. V trimming: 6 bases; J trimming: 7 bases; junction bases outside the gene matches: 8. There are 14 residues in the CDR3. Patients with chemo-refractory metastatic non-small-cell lung cancer received focal radiation plus CTLA-4 blockade with ipilimumab. Overall study results and limits: Early blood T cell clone changes and increased post-radiation serum interferon-beta were reportedly the strongest response predictors. Some TCR clones had been derived from tumors. These clones expanded in peripheral blood after radiotherapy plus ipilimumab.

With respect to this clone: The antigen is not known.

The specimen comprised peripheral blood, sampled from a patient treated with radiotherapy plus ipilimumab. The sequence came from a human donor with non-small cell lung cancer who had a complete response to radiotherapy plus ipilimumab. V and J are TRBV6-5 and TRBJ1-4; 7 bases are a match to TRBD1. CDR3 protein: CASSLTGDGEKLFF. CDR3 in DNA: TGTGCCAGCAGCCTCACAGGGGACGGTGAAAAACTGTTTTTT.